These 24 T cell receptor beta chains share one sample of origin, sequenced in a study of T cells in tuberculosis. This table comes from immunoSEQ multiplex PCR, and its TCRdb copy is limited to in-frame clones, with some not included. The data contain 35,000 to 55,000 clones, roughly 94% of them singletons. The sequencing sample was made of PBMCs. Receptors originate from a donor aged 10-35 years with latent tuberculosis or without tuberculosis infection. Some clones in this sample may be carry-over from other donors' samples.

This clone was seen once. The chain is built from TRBV5-1 and TRBJ2-1; TRBD2 aligns across 13 bases. Germline lookup yields CDR1 SGHRS and CDR2 YFSETQ. Trimming at V came to 4 bases and at J to 5 bases, leaving 3 bases not matched to a gene. The CDR3 is 15 amino acids. The CDR3 nucleotides are TGCGCCAGCAGCAGTGGACTAGCGGGGGACAATGAGCAGTTCTTC. Its translation is CASSSGLAGDNEQFF.

This chain joins TRBV5-4 and TRBJ1-2; D is perhaps TRBD1 (5 bases). The germline V gene has CDR1 SGHNT and CDR2 YYREEE (reference sequence). The CDR3 length is 15 residues. V lost 0 bases to trimming and J lost 8 bases, with 17 bases between them. CDR3 in DNA: TGTGCCAGCAGCTTGGCGGGCCAGGGTATTCTGGGCTACACCTTC. Its translation is CASSLAGQGILGYTF.

This chain uses TRBV27 with TRBJ1-2, with 7 nucleotides matching TRBD1. The CDR3 extends over 16 amino acids. V was clipped by 8 bases and J by 3 bases; unmatched bases: 15. CDR1 is MNHEY and CDR2 is SMNVEV in the germline V gene (reference sequence). CDR3 sequence: CASRTPTGSVYYGYTF. The CDR3 DNA reads as TGTGCCAGCCGAACCCCGACAGGGAGCGTCTACTATGGCTACACCTTC.

The rearrangement uses TRBV4-3 and TRBJ1-4; 8 bases match TRBD1. J gave up 15 bases and V 1 base, and 4 bases lay outside the gene matches. Germline assignment: CDR1 LGHNA and CDR2 YSLEER. CDR3 size: 12 residues. As DNA, the CDR3 is TGCGCCAGCAGCCAAGGGACAGGGTTGATGTTTTTT. This sequence encodes CASSQGTGLMFF.

The chain is built from TRBV11-1 and TRBJ1-2; a possible D gene is TRBD1 (5 bases). The V and J ends lost 1 base and 7 bases respectively, with 7 bases between them. The CDR3 contains 12 residues. Looked up from germline, CDR1 is SGHAT and CDR2 is FQDESV (reference sequence). The CDR3 region is CASSLEGIGYTF. The DNA for the CDR3 is TGTGCCAGCAGCTTAGAGGGGATTGGCTACACCTTC.

The genes are TRBV15 and TRBJ2-3, with TRBD1 matching over 8 bases. Trimming cost V 3 bases and J 4 bases; bases outside gene matches: 9. This CDR3 is 16 amino acids long. Germline CDR1 is LNHNV and CDR2 is YYDKDF (reference sequence). This chain's CDR3 is CATSSGETGVSDTQYF. The CDR3 nucleotides are TGTGCCACCAGCAGTGGTGAGACAGGGGTTTCAGATACGCAGTATTTT.

This chain connects TRBV27 to TRBJ2-3; 9 nucleotides agree with TRBD1. The CDR3 has 15 residues. From germline, CDR1 is MNHEY and CDR2 SMNVEV (reference sequence). After removal of 4 bases from V and 3 bases from J, the junction contained 5 bases not matched to a gene. CDR3 in amino acids: CASSSLTGGTDTQYF. The CDR3 DNA is TGTGCCAGCAGTTCCCTGACAGGGGGTACAGATACGCAGTATTTT.

CDR3 sequence (DNA): TGTGCCAGCAGCTCCCGGACTAGCGCGGGAGGAGCTGGCTCTGGGGCCAACGTCCTGACTTTC. Translated: CASSSRTSAGGAGSGANVLTF. The rearrangement links TRBV7-1 to TRBJ2-6; 9 positions match TRBD2. TRBV7-1 is labeled an ORF, and its function is uncertain. The trim removed 3 bases at V and 0 bases at J, leaving 15 bases unmatched. The CDR3 loop spans 21 amino acids.

The V gene is TRBV5-1, the J gene TRBJ1-1; 12 bases are a match to TRBD1. The CDR3 loop spans 17 amino acids. Germline CDR1 is SGHRS and CDR2 is YFSETQ. V lost 6 bases, J lost 0 bases, and 9 bases stayed unmatched. The CDR3 protein is CASTQGQGAFLNTEAFF. In nucleotides, the CDR3 is TGCGCCAGCACCCAGGGACAGGGGGCTTTCTTGAACACTGAAGCTTTCTTT.

Regarding this clone: A read error may produce the germline difference seen at one junction end. This chain joins TRBV4-1 and TRBJ2-1; 7 nucleotides align to TRBD2. This CDR3 has 18 amino acids. Germline V gives CDR1 MGHRA, CDR2 YSYEKL. Written as DNA, the CDR3 is TGCGCCAGCAGCCAAACTATAGCGGGCGTCAGCTCCCACAATGAGCAGTTCTTC. Translated: CASSQTIAGVSSHNEQFF.

J is TRBJ1-2 and V is TRBV7-2; perhaps TRBD1 as D (5 bases). Germline V gene lookup returns CDR1 SGHTA and CDR2 FQGNSA. V was pared by 5 bases and J by 4 bases, with 14 bases between. The CDR3 sequence is 14 residues long. The CDR3 sequence is CASSPIGAAYGYTF. The CDR3 DNA reads TGTGCCAGCAGCCCGATAGGGGCGGCCTATGGCTACACCTTC.

This clone has just one count. The chain uses TRBV28 and TRBJ1-1, with a weak D call TRBD1 (6 bases). V was pared by 8 bases and J by 4 bases, with 20 bases between. The CDR3 has 15 amino acids. Germline CDR1 MDHEN, CDR2 SYDVKM. This CDR3 is CASRDYRGAGTEAFF. The CDR3 DNA follows: TGTGCCAGCCGAGACTATCGGGGGGCGGGCACTGAAGCTTTCTTT.

The chain carries TRBV7-3 and TRBJ1-2; 9 bases agree with TRBD1. The CDR3 covers 15 residues. Germline-derived CDR1 and CDR2 are SGHTA and FQGTGA. V lost 0 bases to trimming and J lost 2 bases; unmatched junction nucleotides: 1. The CDR3, as DNA: TGTGCCAGCAGCTTAACCGGGACAGGGAACTATGGCTACACCTTC. Translating it yields CASSLTGTGNYGYTF.

The rearrangement links TRBV27 to TRBJ1-4; no clear D. Germline loops: CDR1 MNHEY, CDR2 SMNVEV (reference sequence). Trimming pared 2 bases from V and 4 bases from J, leaving 11 bases between. This CDR3 comprises 15 residues. The CDR3 nucleotides read TGTGCCAGCAGTTTAACCAGGAATAATAATGAAAAACTGTTTTTT. Residues: CASSLTRNNNEKLFF.

This clone is a singleton in its sample. The rearrangement links TRBV5-6 to TRBJ2-4; 14 positions match TRBD2. This CDR3 contains 16 residues. V was clipped by 6 bases and J by 3 bases; unmatched bases: 5. Germline V gives CDR1 SGHDT, CDR2 YYEEEE. The CDR3 region has the DNA TGTGCCAGCACCGGGACTAGCGGGAGTAACAAAAACATTCAGTACTTC. Translating it yields CASTGTSGSNKNIQYF.

This clone showed up just once. The rearrangement joins TRBV27 to TRBJ2-7; D may be TRBD2 (6 bases). V lost 6 bases and J 3 bases, leaving 15 bases between the germline ends. CDR3 length equals 14 residues. Per the germline V gene, CDR1 is MNHEY and CDR2 is SMNVEV (reference sequence). CDR3 loop: CASRLGGNNYEQYF. CDR3 sequence (DNA): TGTGCCAGCAGACTTGGGGGGAATAACTACGAGCAGTACTTC.

This chain links TRBV4-3 with TRBJ2-3; 9 bases align to TRBD1. V trimming: 4 bases; J trimming: 4 bases; junction bases outside the gene matches: 3. The CDR3 is made up of 14 amino acids. Germline values: CDR1 LGHNA, CDR2 YSLEER. The CDR3 nucleotides are TGCGCCAGCAGCCCAGGGACAGGGTCAGATACGCAGTATTTT. It codes for CASSPGTGSDTQYF.

This chain uses TRBV29-1 with TRBJ1-1; D perhaps matches TRBD1 (6 bases). V lost 1 base and J 1 base, leaving 16 bases between the germline ends. Germline V lookup: CDR1 SQVTM, CDR2 ANQGSEA. This CDR3 has 16 residues. For the CDR3, the DNA is TGCAGCGTTGAAGTAAACCCGGCAGGGGAGAACACTGAAGCTTTCTTT. This sequence encodes CSVEVNPAGENTEAFF.

The chain uses TRBV6-6 and TRBJ1-5; unclear D gene. With 6 bases removed from V and 1 base from J, the gap between germline ends came to 10 bases. Germline loops: CDR1 MNHNY, CDR2 SVGAGI (reference sequence). The CDR3 has 14 amino acids. The CDR3 DNA follows: TGTGCCAGCAGCCGCGGTTCGAGCAATCAGCCCCAGCATTTT. Protein sequence: CASSRGSSNQPQHF.

The chain carries TRBV9 and TRBJ2-5, with 11 nucleotides matching TRBD2. The CDR3 runs to 16 residues. The V gene end was trimmed by 2 bases and the J gene end by 5 bases; junction bases not matched to a gene: 8. Per germline, CDR1 SGDLS and CDR2 YYNGEE. This CDR3 reads CASSVVAGGPVETQYF. DNA for the CDR3: TGTGCCAGCAGCGTGGTAGCGGGAGGGCCGGTGGAGACCCAGTACTTC. Looking up the rest from reference TRBV9 and TRBJ2-5 gives the full variable domain: DSGVTQTPKHLITATGQRVTLRCSPRSGDLSVYWYQQSLDQGLQFLIQYYNGEERAKGNILERFSAQQFPDLHSELNLSSLELGDSALYFCASSVVAGGPVETQYFGPGTRLLVL.

The chain links TRBV14 to TRBJ1-2; 7 bases fit TRBD1. With 0 bases clipped from V and 6 bases from J, the junction kept 4 bases outside the gene matches. The CDR3 totals 14 residues. Germline V CDR1 and CDR2: SGHDN, FVKESK. The CDR3: CASSQDTRGNGYTF. CDR3 sequence (DNA): TGTGCCAGCAGCCAAGACACCAGGGGGAATGGCTACACCTTC.

This chain joins TRBV7-2 and TRBJ2-7, with a tentative D call TRBD2 (5 bases). Deletions cut 1 base from V and 1 base from J, with 17 bases between. The CDR3 runs 17 residues. Germline V gene sequence: CDR1 SGHTA, CDR2 FQGNSA. CDR3 sequence: CASSLEGGGRRSYEQYF. Here the CDR3 DNA reads TGTGCCAGCAGCTTAGAGGGCGGAGGAAGGAGGTCCTACGAGCAGTACTTC.

The sample holds one count of this clone. The V and J genes are TRBV28 and TRBJ1-3; D perhaps matches TRBD1 (6 bases). Trimming left V 6 bases short and J 8 bases short, with 23 bases between. The CDR3 length is 16 residues. CDR1 and CDR2 from the germline V gene are MDHEN and SYDVKM. CDR3: CASRETGGLLEDTIYF. In DNA, the CDR3 is TGTGCCAGCAGGGAAACGGGGGGGCTTCTGGAGGACACCATATATTTT.

This clone was picked up one time. The gene calls are TRBV5-6 and TRBJ2-3, with 9 positions matching TRBD2. The trim removed 1 base at V and 2 bases at J, leaving 11 bases unmatched. This CDR3 region has 18 residues. Germline values: CDR1 SGHDT, CDR2 YYEEEE. CDR3 sequence: CASSLSAGTSLFTDTQYF. The CDR3 DNA reads as TGTGCCAGCAGCTTGTCGGCCGGGACTAGCCTTTTCACAGATACGCAGTATTTT.